This entry lists 19 T cell receptor beta chains sequenced from one sample in a study of graft-versus-host responses after intestinal transplantation. Using immunoSEQ multiplex PCR, the repertoire was profiled, and TCRdb retains in-frame clones only, with some absent. The table records 12,000 to 15,000 clones, around a third of them present only once. Specimen: alloreactive CD4+ T cells from a mixed lymphocyte reaction culture, collected before intestinal transplant. The subset was: CFSE-low proliferating T cells sorted from roughly six-day pre-transplant mixed lymphocyte reaction (GvH or HvG direction). These receptor sequences come from a human patient who received an intestinal transplant.

Judged by abundance, this clone is medium-sized (0.01 to 0.1%). The chain couples TRBV2 to TRBJ1-2; D unresolved. There are 13 residues in the CDR3. Deletions cut 3 bases from V and 0 bases from J, with 5 bases between. Germline loops: CDR1 SNHLY, CDR2 FYNNEI. The CDR3 DNA sequence: TGTGCCAGCAGTGAGGGATCTAACTATGGCTACACCTTC. This encodes CASSEGSNYGYTF.

This clone is medium-sized by share. The chain recombines TRBV18 with TRBJ1-1; D not certain. The length of the CDR3 is 13 residues. The V and J ends lost 2 bases and 0 bases respectively, with 4 bases between them. The germline V gene has CDR1 KGHSH and CDR2 LQKENI. For the CDR3, the DNA is TGTGCCAGCTCACCAGGACTGAACACTGAAGCTTTCTTT. Translating gives CASSPGLNTEAFF.

The chain links TRBV7-3 to TRBJ1-2, with a weak D call TRBD1 (6 bases). V lost 2 bases, J lost 10 bases, and 14 bases lay in between. Per the germline V gene, CDR1 is SGHTA and CDR2 is FQGTGA. The CDR3 sequence is 13 residues long. The CDR3 here is CASSLAMDRYYTF. CDR3 DNA: TGTGCCAGCAGCTTAGCGATGGACAGATACTACACCTTC.

This clone counts as medium-sized (0.01 to 0.1%). The J gene is TRBJ1-1, the V gene TRBV6-5, with D unresolved. The V and J ends lost 2 bases and 0 bases respectively, with 7 bases between them. Germline V CDR1 and CDR2: MNHEY, SVGAGI. The CDR3 covers 14 residues. The CDR3 region is CASSYGQMNTEAFF. DNA of the CDR3: TGTGCCAGCAGTTACGGGCAGATGAACACTGAAGCTTTCTTT.

The chain is built from TRBV19 and TRBJ2-7, with 7 bases identical to TRBD1. This CDR3 has 16 residues. Germline V gene data show CDR1 as LNHDA and CDR2 as SQIVND (reference sequence). The V gene end was trimmed by 6 bases and the J gene end by 2 bases; junction bases not matched to a gene: 13. The DNA for the CDR3 is TGTGCCAGTAGCTTAAAGGGGGCTCAGTCCACCTACGAGCAGTACTTC. This translates into CASSLKGAQSTYEQYF.

This sequence joins TRBV6-8 and TRBJ2-7, with 7 bases matching TRBD1. The CDR3 sequence is 14 residues long. The germline CDR1 and CDR2 sequences are MNHGY and SAAAGT. J lost 2 bases, V lost 5 bases, and 6 bases had no gene match. CDR3 sequence (DNA): TGTGCCAGCAGTGCACCGGGACAGACCTACGAGCAGTACTTC. This gives the protein CASSAPGQTYEQYF.

This clone came up a few times. V is TRBV29-1 and J is TRBJ2-1, with 8 bases aligning to TRBD2. Losses at the gene ends were 4 bases for V and 3 bases for J; bases not matched to a gene: 5. Per germline, CDR1 SQVTM and CDR2 ANQGSEA. The CDR3 totals 14 residues. The CDR3 spells CSVVGLADYNEQFF. As DNA, the CDR3 is TGCAGCGTTGTTGGACTAGCAGACTACAATGAGCAGTTCTTC.

V usage is TRBV6-9 and J usage is TRBJ2-7; 8 bases fit TRBD1. After removal of 8 bases from V and 0 bases from J, the junction contained 6 bases not matched to a gene. CDR1 and CDR2 (germline): MNHGY, SVAAGI. The CDR3 covers 14 residues. The CDR3 here is CASSRQGFSYEQYF. As DNA, the CDR3 is TGTGCCAGCTCTAGACAGGGGTTCTCCTACGAGCAGTACTTC.

This clone was picked up a small number of times. This chain connects TRBV7-2 to TRBJ2-2, with TRBD1 as a possible D gene (6 bases). With 0 bases removed from V and 1 base from J, the gap between germline ends came to 12 bases. This CDR3 has 17 amino acids. Germline CDR1 is SGHTA and CDR2 is FQGNSA. As DNA, the CDR3 is TGTGCCAGCAGCTTAGCAATTGCAGGGGAGAACACCGGGGAGCTGTTTTTT. Residues: CASSLAIAGENTGELFF.

The chain joins TRBV5-5 to TRBJ2-2; possible D gene TRBD2, 6 bases. V shed 2 bases and J shed 7 bases, with 12 bases lying between them. The V gene's germline CDR1 is SGHKS and CDR2 YYEKEE (reference sequence). The CDR3 is 14 amino acids. CDR3 nucleotide sequence: TGTGCCAGCAGCTTAACGGGAGAAATCGGGGAGCTGTTTTTT. Its translation: CASSLTGEIGELFF.

The genes are TRBV10-1 and TRBJ1-2; D remains unclear. CDR3 size: 17 residues. In germline, CDR1 is WNHNN, CDR2 SYGVQD (reference sequence). V dropped 5 bases and J dropped 4 bases, with 23 bases sitting between them. The CDR3 here is CASSWSRRSRKTYGYTF. DNA of the CDR3: TGCGCCAGCAGTTGGAGTAGAAGGTCACGAAAGACCTATGGCTACACCTTC.

This chain joins TRBV6-5 and TRBJ1-6; no reliable D call. CDR1 is MNHEY, CDR2 SVGAGI, per germline. V lost 4 bases and J 0 bases, leaving 10 bases between the germline ends. CDR3 length: 16 amino acids. Written as DNA, the CDR3 is TGTGCCAGCAGTTTGGTTTCCGCCTCCTATAATTCACCCCTCCACTTT. It translates to CASSLVSASYNSPLHF.

This chain links TRBV5-1 with TRBJ2-7; D might be TRBD2 (5 bases). The CDR3 runs to 14 residues. CDR1 SGHRS and CDR2 YFSETQ come from the germline V gene. V lost 2 bases and J lost 0, with 9 bases in between. In nucleotides, the CDR3 is TGCGCCAGCAGCTTCGGGGAATACTCCTACGAGCAGTACTTC. It encodes CASSFGEYSYEQYF.

This chain links TRBV4-2 with TRBJ1-2; TRBD1 matches 9 bases. Germline V lookup: CDR1 LGHNA, CDR2 YNFKEQ. V shed 3 bases, J shed 4 bases, and the junction held 9 bases outside the gene matches. This CDR3 has 16 residues. The CDR3, as DNA: TGTGCCAGCAGCCACACCGGGACAGGGCTTTCCTATGGCTACACCTTC. Its protein is CASSHTGTGLSYGYTF.

This sequence joins TRBV4-1 and TRBJ2-7, with 9 bases identical to TRBD1. The J segment lost 3 bases and the V segment lost 1 base, leaving 4 bases of the junction unmatched. This CDR3 has 15 residues. Germline CDR1 MGHRA, CDR2 YSYEKL. The CDR3 DNA is TGCGCCAGCAGCCAAGTCGGGACAGGGAACTACGAGCAGTACTTC. This sequence encodes CASSQVGTGNYEQYF.

This clone was detected only a few times. The rearrangement uses TRBV29-1 and TRBJ1-3; D remains ambiguous. There are 12 residues in the CDR3. Trimming removed 4 bases from V and 2 bases from J, with 6 bases in between. From germline, CDR1 is SQVTM and CDR2 ANQGSEA. The CDR3 reads CSVGTAGNTIYF. CDR3 sequence (DNA): TGCAGCGTTGGTACAGCTGGAAACACCATATATTTT.

V gene TRBV10-1 combines with J gene TRBJ2-5; 14 bases agree with TRBD2. CDR3 length: 18 amino acids. J was trimmed by 5 bases and V by 2 bases; bases with no gene match: 10. Germline-derived CDR1 and CDR2 are WNHNN and SYGVQD (reference sequence). CDR3 residues: CASSEGKTSGRAGETQYF. For the CDR3, the DNA is TGCGCCAGCAGTGAGGGGAAGACTAGCGGGAGGGCCGGGGAGACCCAGTACTTC.

In its sample, this clone was seen a few times. The chain carries TRBV7-9 and TRBJ2-4; D tentatively reads TRBD1 or TRBD2 (6 bases each). The V gene's germline CDR1 is SEHNR and CDR2 FQNEAQ (reference sequence). The length of the CDR3 is 16 residues. V lost 4 bases, J lost 5 bases, and 18 bases lay in between. The CDR3 sequence is CASSSYRGLGENIQYF. Here the CDR3 DNA reads TGTGCCAGCAGCTCGTACCGGGGGCTGGGGGAAAACATTCAGTACTTC.

In regard to this clone: At one end the junction does not follow the germline gene, possibly because of a read error. CDR3 sequence reads: CASTVKAVNEQFF. CDR3 DNA sequence: TGTGCCAGCACCGTAAAGGCAGTCAATGAGCAGTTCTTC. This chain uses TRBV9 with TRBJ2-1; D remains unclear. The CDR3 has 13 residues. CDR1 is SGDLS and CDR2 is YYNGEE in the germline V gene.